This T cell receptor beta chain is drawn from a study of cytomegalovirus exposure and HLA in healthy donors. On the study more broadly: HLA-typed donors were the source of approximately 80 million unique TCRs held in an early data release. Researchers found that roughly 81% of over 350 genotyped donors fell within the Caucasian-associated ancestry cluster.

About this clone: Its antigen is not identified.

Trimming cost V 7 bases and J 4 bases; bases outside gene matches: 11. The germline V gene has CDR1 MDHEN and CDR2 SYDVKM. CDR3 length: 16 residues. Study findings and constraints: Data from an earlier analysis indicated that most TCR beta V segments were productive either about 87% or about 30% of the time.

Amplification used 60 Vbeta primers and 13 Jbeta primers. Profiling relied on immunoSEQ multiplex PCR, and the TCRdb table lists in-frame clones only, not all of them. The sample consists of approximately 110,000 clones, roughly 80% of them appearing once. This sequence originates from a female donor in good health and CMV-seropositive. This sequence joins TRBV28 and TRBJ1-3; 9 nucleotides match TRBD1. Sequencing used PBMCs. This chain's CDR3 is CASTPTGTGWGNTIYF. The CDR3 nucleotides read TGTGCCAGCACCCCCACCGGGACAGGGTGGGGAAACACCATATATTTT.